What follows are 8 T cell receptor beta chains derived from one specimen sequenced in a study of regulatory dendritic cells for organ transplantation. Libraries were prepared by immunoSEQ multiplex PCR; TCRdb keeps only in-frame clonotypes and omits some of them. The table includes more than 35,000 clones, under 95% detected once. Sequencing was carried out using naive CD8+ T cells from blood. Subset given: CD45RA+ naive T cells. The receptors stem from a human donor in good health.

The CDR3 region is CASSQIDGTKGNEAFF. The CDR3 coding sequence is TGTGCCAGCAGCCAAATTGACGGGACAAAAGGGAATGAAGCTTTCTTT. The rearrangement uses TRBV5-6 and TRBJ1-1; the D gene is possibly TRBD1 (6 bases). Trimming removed 4 bases at V and 7 bases at J, with 23 bases between. Germline CDR1 SGHDT, CDR2 YYEEEE. CDR3 length: 16 residues.

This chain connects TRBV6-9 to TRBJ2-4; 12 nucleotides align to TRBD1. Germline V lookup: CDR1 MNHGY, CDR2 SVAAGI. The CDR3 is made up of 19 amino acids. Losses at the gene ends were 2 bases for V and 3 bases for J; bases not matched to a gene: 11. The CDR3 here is CASSYPGTGGEVVKNIQYF. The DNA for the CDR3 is TGTGCCAGCAGTTATCCTGGGACAGGGGGCGAAGTGGTCAAAAACATTCAGTACTTC.

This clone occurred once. The CDR3 loop reads CASGSELADTQYF. CDR3 nucleotides: TGTGCCAGCGGGTCCGAATTGGCAGATACGCAGTATTTT. The rearrangement joins TRBV4-2 to TRBJ2-3; the D is unclear. This CDR3 is built from 13 residues. V was shortened by 8 bases and J by 4 bases, with 13 bases between the two germline ends. Germline V gene sequence: CDR1 LGHNA, CDR2 YNFKEQ.

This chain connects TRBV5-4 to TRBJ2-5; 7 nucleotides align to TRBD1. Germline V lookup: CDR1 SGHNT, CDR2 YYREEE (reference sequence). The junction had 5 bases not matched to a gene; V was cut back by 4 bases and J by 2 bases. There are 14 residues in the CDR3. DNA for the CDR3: TGTGCCAGCAGCCTCCGGGACAGACAAGAGACCCAGTACTTC. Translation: CASSLRDRQETQYF.

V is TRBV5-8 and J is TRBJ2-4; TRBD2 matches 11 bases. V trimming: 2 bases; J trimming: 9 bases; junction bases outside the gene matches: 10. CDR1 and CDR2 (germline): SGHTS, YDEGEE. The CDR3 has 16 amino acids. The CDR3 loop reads CASSLRVAGGPLIQYF. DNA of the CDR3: TGTGCCAGCAGCTTAAGAGTAGCGGGAGGGCCGCTCATTCAGTACTTC. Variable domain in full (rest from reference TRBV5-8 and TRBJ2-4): EAGVTQSPTHLIKTRGQQATLRCSPISGHTSVYWYQQALGLGLQFLLWYDEGEERNRGNFPPRFSGRQFPNYSSELNVNALELEDSALYLCASSLRVAGGPLIQYFGAGTRLSVL.

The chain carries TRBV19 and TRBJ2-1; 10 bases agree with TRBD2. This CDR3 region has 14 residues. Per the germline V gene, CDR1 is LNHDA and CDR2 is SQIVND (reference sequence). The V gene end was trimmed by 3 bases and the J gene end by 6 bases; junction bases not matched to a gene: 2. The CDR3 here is CASSILAGVNEQFF. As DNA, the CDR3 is TGTGCCAGTAGTATCCTAGCGGGGGTCAATGAGCAGTTCTTC.

CDR3 protein: CASSRTNDQPQHF. The CDR3 region has the DNA TGTGCCAGCAGCCGGACCAACGATCAGCCCCAGCATTTT. The chain uses TRBV7-9 and TRBJ1-5; no clear D. Germline V lookup: CDR1 SEHNR, CDR2 FQNEAQ (reference sequence). V shed 5 bases and J shed 5 bases, with 10 bases lying between them. The CDR3 is 13 residues long.

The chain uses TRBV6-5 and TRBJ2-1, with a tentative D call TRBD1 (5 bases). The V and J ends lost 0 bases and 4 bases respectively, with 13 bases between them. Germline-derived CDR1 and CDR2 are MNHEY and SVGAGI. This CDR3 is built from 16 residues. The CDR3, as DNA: TGTGCCAGCAGTTACTCGATCAGGGTCGGGTACAATGAGCAGTTCTTC. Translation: CASSYSIRVGYNEQFF.